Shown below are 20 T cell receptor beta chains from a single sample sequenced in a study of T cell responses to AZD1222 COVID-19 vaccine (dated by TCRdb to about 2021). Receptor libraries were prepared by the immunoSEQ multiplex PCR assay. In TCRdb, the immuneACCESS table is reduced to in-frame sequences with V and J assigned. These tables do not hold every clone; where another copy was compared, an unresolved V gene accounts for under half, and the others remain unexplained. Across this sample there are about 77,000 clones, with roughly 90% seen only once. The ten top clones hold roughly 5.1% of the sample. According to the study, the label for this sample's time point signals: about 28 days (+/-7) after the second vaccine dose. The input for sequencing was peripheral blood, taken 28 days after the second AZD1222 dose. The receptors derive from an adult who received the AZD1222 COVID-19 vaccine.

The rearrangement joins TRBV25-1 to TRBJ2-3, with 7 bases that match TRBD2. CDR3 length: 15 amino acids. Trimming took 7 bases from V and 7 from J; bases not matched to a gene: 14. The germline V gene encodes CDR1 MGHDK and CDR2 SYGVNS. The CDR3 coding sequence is TGTGCCAGCACATACTTAGCGGGCCCGACTCATACGCAGTATTTT. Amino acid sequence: CASTYLAGPTHTQYF. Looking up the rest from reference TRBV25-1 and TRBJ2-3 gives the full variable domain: EADIYQTPRYLVIGTGKKITLECSQTMGHDKMYWYQQDPGMELHLIHYSYGVNSTEKGDLSSESTVSRIRTEHFPLTLESARPSHTSQYLCASTYLAGPTHTQYFGPGTRLTVL.

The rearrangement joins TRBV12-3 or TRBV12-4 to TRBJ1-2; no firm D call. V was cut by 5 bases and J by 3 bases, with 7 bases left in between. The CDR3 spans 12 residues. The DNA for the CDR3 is TGTGCCAGCAGTGACACCTACTATGGCTACACCTTC. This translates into CASSDTYYGYTF.

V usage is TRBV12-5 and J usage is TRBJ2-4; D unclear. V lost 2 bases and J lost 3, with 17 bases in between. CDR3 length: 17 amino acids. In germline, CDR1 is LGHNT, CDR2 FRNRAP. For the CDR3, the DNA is TGTGCTAGTGGTTTGCCTTTAAGGCCCTTTGGCAAAAACATTCAGTACTTC. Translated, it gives CASGLPLRPFGKNIQYF.

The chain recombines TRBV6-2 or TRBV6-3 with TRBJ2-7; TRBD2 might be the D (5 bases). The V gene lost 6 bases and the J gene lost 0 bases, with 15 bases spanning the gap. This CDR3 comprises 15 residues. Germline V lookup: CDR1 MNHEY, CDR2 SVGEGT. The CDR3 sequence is CASSGRTGSSYEQYF. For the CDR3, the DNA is TGTGCCAGCAGCGGGCGGACGGGGAGCTCCTACGAGCAGTACTTC.

CDR3 sequence (DNA): TGTGCCAGCACCTTGGACAGGAGTAATGAAAAACTGTTTTTT. Its translation is CASTLDRSNEKLFF. The chain links TRBV6-5 to TRBJ1-4; TRBD1 agrees at 7 bases. CDR3 length: 14 amino acids. CDR1 is MNHEY and CDR2 is SVGAGI in the germline V gene. V dropped 7 bases and J dropped 4; count of bases not matched to a gene: 6.

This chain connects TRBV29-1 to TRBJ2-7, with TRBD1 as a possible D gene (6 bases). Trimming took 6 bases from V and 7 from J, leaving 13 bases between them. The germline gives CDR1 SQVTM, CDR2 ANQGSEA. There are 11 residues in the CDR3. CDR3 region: CSVGNRVEQYF. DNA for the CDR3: TGCAGCGTGGGAAACAGGGTAGAGCAGTACTTC.

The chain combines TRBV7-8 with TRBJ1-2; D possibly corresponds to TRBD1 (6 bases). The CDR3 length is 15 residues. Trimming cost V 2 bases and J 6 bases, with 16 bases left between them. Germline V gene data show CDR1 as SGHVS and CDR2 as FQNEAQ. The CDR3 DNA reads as TGTGCCAGCAGCTTACGGGTCGGGGGCCCCAATGGCTACACCTTC. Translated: CASSLRVGGPNGYTF.

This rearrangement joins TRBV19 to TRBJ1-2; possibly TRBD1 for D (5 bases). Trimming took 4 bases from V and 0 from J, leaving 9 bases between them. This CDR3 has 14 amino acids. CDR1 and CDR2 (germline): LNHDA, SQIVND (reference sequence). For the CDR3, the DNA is TGTGCCAGTAGTAGGGACGAAGCTAACTATGGCTACACCTTC. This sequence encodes CASSRDEANYGYTF.

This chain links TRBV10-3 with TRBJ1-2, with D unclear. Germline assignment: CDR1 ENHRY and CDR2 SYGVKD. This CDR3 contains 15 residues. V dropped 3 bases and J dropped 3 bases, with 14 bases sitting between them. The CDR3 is CAISDGVARDYGYTF. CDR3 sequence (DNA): TGTGCCATCAGTGATGGAGTGGCCCGGGACTATGGCTACACCTTC.

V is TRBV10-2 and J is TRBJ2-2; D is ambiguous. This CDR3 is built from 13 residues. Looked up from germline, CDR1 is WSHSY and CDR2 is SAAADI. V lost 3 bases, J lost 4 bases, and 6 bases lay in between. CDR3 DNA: TGCGCCAGCAGTGAATGGGCCACCGGGGAGCTGTTTTTT. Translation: CASSEWATGELFF.

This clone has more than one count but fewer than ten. Here the CDR3 DNA reads TGCGCCAGCCGTCGGGATGTGAACACCGGGGAGCTGTTTTTT. Amino acid sequence: CASRRDVNTGELFF. This sequence joins TRBV4-3 and TRBJ2-2; maybe TRBD2 (5 bases). Germline-derived CDR1 and CDR2 are LGHNA and YSLEER. Deletions cut 8 bases from V and 1 base from J, with 11 bases between. The CDR3 runs to 14 residues.

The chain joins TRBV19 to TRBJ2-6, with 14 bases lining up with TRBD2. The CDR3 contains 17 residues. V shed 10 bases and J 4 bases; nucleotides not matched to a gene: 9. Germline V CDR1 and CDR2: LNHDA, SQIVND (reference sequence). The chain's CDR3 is CATAGTSGRAGANVLTF. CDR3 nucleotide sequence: TGTGCCACCGCGGGGACTAGCGGGAGAGCCGGGGCCAACGTCCTGACTTTC.

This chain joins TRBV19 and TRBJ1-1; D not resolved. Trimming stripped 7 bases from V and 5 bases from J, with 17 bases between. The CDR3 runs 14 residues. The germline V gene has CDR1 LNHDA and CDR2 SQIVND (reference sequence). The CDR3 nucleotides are TGTGCCAGTAAGGAGCAGCTTCCATTGACTGAAGCTTTCTTT. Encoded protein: CASKEQLPLTEAFF.

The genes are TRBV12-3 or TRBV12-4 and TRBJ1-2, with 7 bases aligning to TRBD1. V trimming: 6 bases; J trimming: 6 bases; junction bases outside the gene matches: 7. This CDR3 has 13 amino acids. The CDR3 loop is CASSPGTENGYTF. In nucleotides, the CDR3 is TGTGCCAGCAGCCCAGGGACAGAAAATGGCTACACCTTC.

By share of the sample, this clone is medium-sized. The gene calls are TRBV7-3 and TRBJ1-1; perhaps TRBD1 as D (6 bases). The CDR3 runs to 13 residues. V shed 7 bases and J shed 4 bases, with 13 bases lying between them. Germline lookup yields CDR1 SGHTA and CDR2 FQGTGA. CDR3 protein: CASKGGLGTEAFF. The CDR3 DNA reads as TGTGCCAGCAAGGGGGGGCTGGGCACTGAAGCTTTCTTT.

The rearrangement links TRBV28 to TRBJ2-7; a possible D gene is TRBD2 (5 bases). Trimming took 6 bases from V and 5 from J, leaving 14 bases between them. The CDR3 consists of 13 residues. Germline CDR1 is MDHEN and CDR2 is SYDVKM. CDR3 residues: CASRHGDYNEQYF. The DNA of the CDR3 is TGTGCCAGCAGGCACGGGGATTATAACGAGCAGTACTTC.

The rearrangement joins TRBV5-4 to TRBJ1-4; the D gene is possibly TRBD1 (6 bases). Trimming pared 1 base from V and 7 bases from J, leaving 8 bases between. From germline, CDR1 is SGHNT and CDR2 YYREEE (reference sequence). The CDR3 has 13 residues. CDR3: CASSLTGFEKLFF. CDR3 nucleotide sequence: TGTGCCAGCAGCTTGACAGGGTTTGAAAAACTGTTTTTT.

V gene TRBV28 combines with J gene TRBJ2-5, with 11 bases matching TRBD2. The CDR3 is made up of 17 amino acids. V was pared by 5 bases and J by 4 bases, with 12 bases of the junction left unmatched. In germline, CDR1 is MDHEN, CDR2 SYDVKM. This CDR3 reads CASSLIAGGGVLETQYF. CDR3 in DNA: TGTGCCAGCAGTCTCATAGCGGGAGGGGGTGTGCTAGAGACCCAGTACTTC.

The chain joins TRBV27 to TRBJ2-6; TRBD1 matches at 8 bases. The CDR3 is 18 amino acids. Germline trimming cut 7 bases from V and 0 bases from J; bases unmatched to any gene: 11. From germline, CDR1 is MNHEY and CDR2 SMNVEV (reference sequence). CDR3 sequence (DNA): TGTGCCAGCACCCCGGGGACAGGTACAAACTCTGGGGCCAACGTCCTGACTTTC. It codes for CASTPGTGTNSGANVLTF.

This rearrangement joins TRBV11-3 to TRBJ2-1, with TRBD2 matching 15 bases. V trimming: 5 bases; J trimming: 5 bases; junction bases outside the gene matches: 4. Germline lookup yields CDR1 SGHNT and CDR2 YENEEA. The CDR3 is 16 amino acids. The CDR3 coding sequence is TGTGCCAGCAGCAAGGGACTAGCGGGAGGAAACAATGAGCAGTTCTTC. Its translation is CASSKGLAGGNNEQFF.